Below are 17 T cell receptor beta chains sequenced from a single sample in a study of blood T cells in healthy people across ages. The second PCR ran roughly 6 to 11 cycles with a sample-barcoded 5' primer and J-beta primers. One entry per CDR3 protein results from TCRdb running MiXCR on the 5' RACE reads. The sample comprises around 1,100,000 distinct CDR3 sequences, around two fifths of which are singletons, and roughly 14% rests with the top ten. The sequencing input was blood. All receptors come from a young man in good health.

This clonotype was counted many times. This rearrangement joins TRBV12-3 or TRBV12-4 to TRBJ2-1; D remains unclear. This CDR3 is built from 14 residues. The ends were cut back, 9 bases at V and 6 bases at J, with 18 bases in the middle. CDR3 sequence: CASTHPSKGNEQFF. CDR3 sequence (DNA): TGTGCCAGTACCCATCCCTCCAAGGGCAATGAGCAGTTCTTC.

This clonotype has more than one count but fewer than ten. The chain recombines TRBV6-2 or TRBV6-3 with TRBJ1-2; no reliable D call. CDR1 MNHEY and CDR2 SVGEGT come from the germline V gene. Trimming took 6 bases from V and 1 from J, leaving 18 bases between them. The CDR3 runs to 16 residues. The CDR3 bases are TGTGCCAGCAGGGATGAACGACGGAGCAATAACTATGGCTACACCTTC. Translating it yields CASRDERRSNNYGYTF.

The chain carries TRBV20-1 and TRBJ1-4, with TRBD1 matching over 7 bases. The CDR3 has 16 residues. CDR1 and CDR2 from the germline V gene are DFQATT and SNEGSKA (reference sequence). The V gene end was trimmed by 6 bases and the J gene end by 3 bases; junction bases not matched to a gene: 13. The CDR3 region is CSAQAGLGQSNEKLFF. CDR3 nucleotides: TGCAGTGCCCAAGCAGGTTTGGGACAGTCTAATGAAAAACTGTTTTTT.

CDR3 residues: CASSAPGDTDTQYF. As DNA, the CDR3 is TGTGCCAGCAGTGCCCCAGGGGACACAGATACGCAGTATTTT. The chain uses TRBV12-3 or TRBV12-4 and TRBJ2-3; D may be TRBD1 (6 bases). There are 14 residues in the CDR3. Trimming removed 5 bases from V and 2 bases from J, with 11 bases in between.

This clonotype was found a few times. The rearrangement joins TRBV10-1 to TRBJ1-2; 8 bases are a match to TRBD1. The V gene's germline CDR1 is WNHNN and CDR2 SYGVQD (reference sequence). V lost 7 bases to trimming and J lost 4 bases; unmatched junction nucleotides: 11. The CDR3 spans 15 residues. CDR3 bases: TGCGCCAGCACCCGACAGGGGCGGAACTGCTATGGCTACACCTTC. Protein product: CASTRQGRNCYGYTF.

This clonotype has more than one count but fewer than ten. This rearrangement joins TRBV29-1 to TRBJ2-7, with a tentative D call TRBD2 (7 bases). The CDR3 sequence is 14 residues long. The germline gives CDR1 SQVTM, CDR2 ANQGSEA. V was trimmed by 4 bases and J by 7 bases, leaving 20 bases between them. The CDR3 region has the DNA TGCAGCGTTGGGACCCGGGGGGCTTACAATGAGCAGTACTTC. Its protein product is CSVGTRGAYNEQYF.

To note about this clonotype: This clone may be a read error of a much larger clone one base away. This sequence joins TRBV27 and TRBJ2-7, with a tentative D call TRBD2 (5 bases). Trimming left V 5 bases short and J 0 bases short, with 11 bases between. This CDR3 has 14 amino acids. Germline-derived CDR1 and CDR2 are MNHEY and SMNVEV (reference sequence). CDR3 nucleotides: TGTGCCAGCAGTCGGCGCGGGCGCTCCTACGAGCAGTACTTC. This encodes CASSRRGRSYEQYF.

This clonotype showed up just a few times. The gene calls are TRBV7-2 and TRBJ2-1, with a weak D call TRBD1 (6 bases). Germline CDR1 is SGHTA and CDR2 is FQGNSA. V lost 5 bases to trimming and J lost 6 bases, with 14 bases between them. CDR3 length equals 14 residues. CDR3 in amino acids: CASSTNRVGNEQFF. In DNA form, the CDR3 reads TGTGCCAGCAGCACGAACAGGGTGGGCAATGAGCAGTTCTTC.

The CDR3 spells CASSLALQGGDDEQFF. The CDR3 DNA reads TGTGCCAGCAGCTTAGCCCTACAGGGGGGTGATGATGAGCAGTTCTTC. The chain carries TRBV7-8 and TRBJ2-1; TRBD1 aligns across 8 bases. Per the germline V gene, CDR1 is SGHVS and CDR2 is FQNEAQ. J lost 8 bases, V lost 0 bases, and 9 bases had no gene match. The CDR3 has 16 residues.

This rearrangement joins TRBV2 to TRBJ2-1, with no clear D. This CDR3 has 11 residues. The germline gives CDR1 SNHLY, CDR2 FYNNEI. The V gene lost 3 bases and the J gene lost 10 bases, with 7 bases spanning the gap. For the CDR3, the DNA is TGTGCCAGCAGTGAGGCTAGGGAGCAGTTCTTC. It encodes CASSEAREQFF.

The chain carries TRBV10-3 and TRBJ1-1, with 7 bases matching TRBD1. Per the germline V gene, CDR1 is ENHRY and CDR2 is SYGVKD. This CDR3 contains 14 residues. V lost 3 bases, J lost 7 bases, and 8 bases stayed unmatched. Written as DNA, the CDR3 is TGTGCCATCAGTGAAAGGACAGGAACCGGTGAAGCTTTCTTT. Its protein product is CAISERTGTGEAFF.

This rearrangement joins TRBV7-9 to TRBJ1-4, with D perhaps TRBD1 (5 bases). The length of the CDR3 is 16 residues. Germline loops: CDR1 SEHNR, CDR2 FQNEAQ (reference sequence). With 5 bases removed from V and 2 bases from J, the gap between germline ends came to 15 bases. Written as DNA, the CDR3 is TGTGCCAGCAGCCCGGATACCGGGGCCACTAATGAAAAACTGTTTTTT. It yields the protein CASSPDTGATNEKLFF. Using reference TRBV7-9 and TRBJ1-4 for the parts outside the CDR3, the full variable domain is DTGVSQNPRHKITKRGQNVTFRCDPISEHNRLYWYRQTLGQGPEFLTYFQNEAQLEKSRLLSDRFSAERPKGSFSTLEIQRTEQGDSAMYLCASSPDTGATNEKLFFGSGTQLSVL.

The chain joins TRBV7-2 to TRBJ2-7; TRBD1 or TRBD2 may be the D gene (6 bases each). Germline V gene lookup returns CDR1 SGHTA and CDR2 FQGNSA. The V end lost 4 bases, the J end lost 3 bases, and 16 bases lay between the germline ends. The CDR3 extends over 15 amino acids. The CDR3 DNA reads TGTGCCAGCAGCTCGAACGGGGGACACGACTACGAGCAGTACTTC. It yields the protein CASSSNGGHDYEQYF.

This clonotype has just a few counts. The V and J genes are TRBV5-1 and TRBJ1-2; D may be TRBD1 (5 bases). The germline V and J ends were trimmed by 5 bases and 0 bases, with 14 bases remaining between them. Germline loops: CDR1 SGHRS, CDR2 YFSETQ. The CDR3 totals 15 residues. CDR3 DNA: TGCGCCAGCAGTCGTGCAATGGGGGCTAACTATGGCTACACCTTC. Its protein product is CASSRAMGANYGYTF. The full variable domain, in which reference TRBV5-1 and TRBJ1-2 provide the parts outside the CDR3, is KAGVTQTPRYLIKTRGQQVTLSCSPISGHRSVSWYQQTPGQGLQFLFEYFSETQRNKGNFPGRFSGRQFSNSRSEMNVSTLELGDSALYLCASSRAMGANYGYTFGSGTRLTVV.

For the CDR3, the DNA is TGTGCCAGCAGACAGGGGGCGGGGACTGAAGCTTTCTTT. Translation gives CASRQGAGTEAFF. The chain carries TRBV6-2 or TRBV6-3 and TRBJ1-1, with 9 positions matching TRBD1. The CDR3 is made up of 13 amino acids. Germline V CDR1 and CDR2: MNHEY, SVGEGT. After removal of 6 bases from V and 5 bases from J, the junction contained 4 bases not matched to a gene.

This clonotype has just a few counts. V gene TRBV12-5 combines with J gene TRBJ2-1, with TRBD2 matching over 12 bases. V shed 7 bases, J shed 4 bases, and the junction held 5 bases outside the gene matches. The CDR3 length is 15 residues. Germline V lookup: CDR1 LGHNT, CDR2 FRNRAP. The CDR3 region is CASARGTSGYNEQFF. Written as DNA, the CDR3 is TGTGCTAGTGCCCGCGGGACTAGCGGGTACAATGAGCAGTTCTTC.

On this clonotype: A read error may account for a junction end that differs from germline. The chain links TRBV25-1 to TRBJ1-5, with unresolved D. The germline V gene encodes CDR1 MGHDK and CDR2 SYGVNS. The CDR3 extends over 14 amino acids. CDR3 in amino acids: CVSSESGVNQPQHF. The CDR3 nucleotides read TGTGTCAGCAGTGAATCTGGGGTAAATCAGCCCCAGCATTTT.